The entry below describes one T cell receptor beta chain. These data are taken from a study of blood T cells in healthy people across ages. Primers used in a second PCR of roughly 7 to 12 cycles were a sample-barcoded 5' primer and a J-beta primer mix. TCRdb fed the 5' RACE reads into MiXCR, producing one record per CDR3 protein. The table shows about 640,000 distinct CDR3 sequences, with about 30% occurring only once. Germline loops: CDR1 DFQATT, CDR2 SNEGSKA (reference sequence). The V end was cut by 3 bases, the J end by 5 bases, with 18 bases between. The CDR3 is 15 residues long. The gene calls are TRBV20-1 and TRBJ2-3; D is possibly TRBD2 (7 bases). Material: blood. This receptor was identified in a woman aged 80 or over in good health. CDR3 DNA sequence: TGCAGTGCTAGGGGGGGGGCTAGTCCCGGAGATACGCAGTATTTT. Its translation: CSARGGASPGDTQYF.